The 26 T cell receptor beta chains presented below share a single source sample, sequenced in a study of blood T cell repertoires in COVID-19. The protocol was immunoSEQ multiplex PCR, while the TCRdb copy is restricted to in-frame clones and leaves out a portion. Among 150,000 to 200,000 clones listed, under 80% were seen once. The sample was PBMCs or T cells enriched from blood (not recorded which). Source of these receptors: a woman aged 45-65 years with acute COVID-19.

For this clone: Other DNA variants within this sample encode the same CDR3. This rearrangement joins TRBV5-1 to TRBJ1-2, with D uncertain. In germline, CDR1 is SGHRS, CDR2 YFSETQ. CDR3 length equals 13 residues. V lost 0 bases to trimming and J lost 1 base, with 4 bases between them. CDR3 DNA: TGCGCCAGCAGCTTGGGAGGTAACTATGGCTACACCTTC. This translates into CASSLGGNYGYTF.

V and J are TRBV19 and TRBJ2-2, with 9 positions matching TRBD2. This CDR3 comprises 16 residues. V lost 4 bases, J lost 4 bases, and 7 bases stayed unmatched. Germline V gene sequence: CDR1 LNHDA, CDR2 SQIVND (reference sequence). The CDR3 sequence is CASSSSLAGATGELFF. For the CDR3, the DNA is TGTGCCAGTAGTAGCTCTTTAGCGGGGGCCACCGGGGAGCTGTTTTTT.

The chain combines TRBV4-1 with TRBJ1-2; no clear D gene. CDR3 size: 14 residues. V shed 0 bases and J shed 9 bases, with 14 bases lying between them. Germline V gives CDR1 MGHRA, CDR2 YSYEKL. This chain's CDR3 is CASSQEENGGRYTF. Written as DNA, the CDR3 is TGCGCCAGCAGCCAAGAAGAGAACGGCGGTCGCTACACCTTC.

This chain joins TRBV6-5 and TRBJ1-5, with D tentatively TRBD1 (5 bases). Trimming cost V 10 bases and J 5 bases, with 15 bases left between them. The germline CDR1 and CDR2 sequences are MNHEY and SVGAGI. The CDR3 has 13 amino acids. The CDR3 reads CATRGAAYQPQHF. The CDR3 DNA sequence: TGTGCCACCCGCGGGGCTGCCTATCAGCCCCAGCATTTT.

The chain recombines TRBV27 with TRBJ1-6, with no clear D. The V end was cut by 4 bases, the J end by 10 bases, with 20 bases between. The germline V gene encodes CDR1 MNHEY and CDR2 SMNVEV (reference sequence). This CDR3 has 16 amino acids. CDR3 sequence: CASSWGTGIVVSPLHF. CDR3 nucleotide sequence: TGTGCCAGCAGTTGGGGAACCGGGATAGTGGTATCACCCCTCCACTTT.

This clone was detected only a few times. Here the CDR3 reads CRGGSSYGYTF. The DNA for the CDR3 is TGCAGGGGGGGATCCAGCTATGGCTACACCTTC. The genes are TRBV20-1 and TRBJ1-2, with D tentatively TRBD1 (5 bases). CDR3 length: 11 residues. Germline V lookup: CDR1 DFQATT, CDR2 SNEGSKA (reference sequence).

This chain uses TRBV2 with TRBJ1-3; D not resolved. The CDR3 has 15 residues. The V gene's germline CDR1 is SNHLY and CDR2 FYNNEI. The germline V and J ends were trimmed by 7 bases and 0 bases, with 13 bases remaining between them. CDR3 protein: CASTRLAASGNTIYF. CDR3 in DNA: TGTGCCAGCACCCGCCTTGCGGCCTCTGGAAACACCATATATTTT.

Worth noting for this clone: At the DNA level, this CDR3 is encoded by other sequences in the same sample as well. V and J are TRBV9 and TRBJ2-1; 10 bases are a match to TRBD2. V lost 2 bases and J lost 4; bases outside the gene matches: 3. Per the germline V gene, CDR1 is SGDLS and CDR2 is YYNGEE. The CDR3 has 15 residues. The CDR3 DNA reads TGTGCCAGCAGCGTTATAGCGGGAGGTTACAATGAGCAGTTCTTC. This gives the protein CASSVIAGGYNEQFF. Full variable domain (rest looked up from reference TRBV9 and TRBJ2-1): DSGVTQTPKHLITATGQRVTLRCSPRSGDLSVYWYQQSLDQGLQFLIQYYNGEERAKGNILERFSAQQFPDLHSELNLSSLELGDSALYFCASSVIAGGYNEQFFGPGTRLTVL.

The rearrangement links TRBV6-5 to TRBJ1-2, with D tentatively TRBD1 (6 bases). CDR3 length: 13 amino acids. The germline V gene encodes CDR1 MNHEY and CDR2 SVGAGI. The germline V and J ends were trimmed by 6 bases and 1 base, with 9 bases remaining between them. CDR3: CASSGRGNYGYTF. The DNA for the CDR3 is TGTGCCAGCAGCGGCAGGGGTAACTATGGCTACACCTTC.

DNA of the CDR3: TGTGCCAGCAGCTTCGGGTGGCAGGGGGTTGAAAAACTGTTTTTT. This gives the protein CASSFGWQGVEKLFF. The chain couples TRBV5-6 to TRBJ1-4, with TRBD1 identical over 7 bases. This CDR3 has 15 residues. V trimming: 2 bases; J trimming: 7 bases; junction bases outside the gene matches: 8. Germline CDR1 SGHDT, CDR2 YYEEEE.

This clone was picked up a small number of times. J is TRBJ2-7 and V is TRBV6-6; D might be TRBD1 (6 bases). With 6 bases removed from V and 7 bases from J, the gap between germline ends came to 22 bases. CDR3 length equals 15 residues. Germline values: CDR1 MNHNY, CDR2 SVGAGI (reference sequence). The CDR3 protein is CASSPGQGISREQYV. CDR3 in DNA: TGTGCCAGCAGCCCGGGTCAGGGGATCTCTAGGGAGCAGTACGTC.

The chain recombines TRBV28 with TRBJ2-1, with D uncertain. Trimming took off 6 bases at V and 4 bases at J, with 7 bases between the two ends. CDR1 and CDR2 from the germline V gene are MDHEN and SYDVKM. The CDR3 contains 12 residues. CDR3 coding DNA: TGTGCCAGCAGATTCAGATACAATGAGCAGTTCTTC. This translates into CASRFRYNEQFF.

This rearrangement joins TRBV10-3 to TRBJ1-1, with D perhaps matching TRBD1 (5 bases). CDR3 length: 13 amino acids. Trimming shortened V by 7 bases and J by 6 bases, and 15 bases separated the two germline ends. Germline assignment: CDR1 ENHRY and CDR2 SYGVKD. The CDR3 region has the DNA TGTGCCATCACTCCAGGGAATATGTCTGAAGCTTTCTTT. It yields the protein CAITPGNMSEAFF.

The CDR3 region has the DNA TGTGCCAGCTCACCTCCTGGCGGGGGGCCCTCAAATGAGCAGTTCTTC. Translated: CASSPPGGGPSNEQFF. The chain combines TRBV18 with TRBJ2-1, with 8 nucleotides matching TRBD2. Looked up from germline, CDR1 is KGHSH and CDR2 is LQKENI. The CDR3 sequence is 16 residues long. The junction had 11 bases not matched to a gene; V was cut back by 3 bases and J by 7 bases.

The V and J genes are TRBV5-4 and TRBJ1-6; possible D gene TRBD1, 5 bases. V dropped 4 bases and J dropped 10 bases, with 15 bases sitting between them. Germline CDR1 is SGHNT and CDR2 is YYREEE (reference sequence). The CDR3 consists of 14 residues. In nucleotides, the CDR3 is TGTGCCAGCAGCGCGGGGCGCGGGAGCTCACCCCTCCACTTT. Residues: CASSAGRGSSPLHF.

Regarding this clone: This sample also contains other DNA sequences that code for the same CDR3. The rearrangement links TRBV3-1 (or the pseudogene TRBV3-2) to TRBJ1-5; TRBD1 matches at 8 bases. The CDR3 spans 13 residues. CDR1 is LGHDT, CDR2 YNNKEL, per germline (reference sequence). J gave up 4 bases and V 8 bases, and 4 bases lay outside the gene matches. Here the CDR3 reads CASGGQGNQPQHF. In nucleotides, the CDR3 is TGTGCCAGCGGCGGACAGGGAAATCAGCCCCAGCATTTT.

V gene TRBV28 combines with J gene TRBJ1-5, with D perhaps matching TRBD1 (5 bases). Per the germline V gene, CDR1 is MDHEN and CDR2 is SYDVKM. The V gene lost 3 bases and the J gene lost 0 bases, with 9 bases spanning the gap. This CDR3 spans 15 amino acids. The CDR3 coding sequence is TGTGCCAGCAGTTTTGGGGGGGGTAGCAATCAGCCCCAGCATTTT. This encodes CASSFGGGSNQPQHF.

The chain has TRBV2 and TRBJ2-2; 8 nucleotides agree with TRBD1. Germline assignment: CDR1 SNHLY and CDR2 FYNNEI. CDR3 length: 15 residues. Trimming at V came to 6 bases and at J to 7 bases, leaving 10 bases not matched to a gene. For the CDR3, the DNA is TGTGCCAGCAGGCCTGGGCAGGGGGCTTTCGGGGAGCTGTTTTTT. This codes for CASRPGQGAFGELFF.

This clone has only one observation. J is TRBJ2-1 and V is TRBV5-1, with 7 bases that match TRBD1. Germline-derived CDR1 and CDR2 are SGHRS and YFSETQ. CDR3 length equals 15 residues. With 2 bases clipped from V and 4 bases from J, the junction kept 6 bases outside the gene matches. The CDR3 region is CASSFQGVHYNEQFF. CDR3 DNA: TGCGCCAGCAGCTTCCAGGGGGTACATTACAATGAGCAGTTCTTC.

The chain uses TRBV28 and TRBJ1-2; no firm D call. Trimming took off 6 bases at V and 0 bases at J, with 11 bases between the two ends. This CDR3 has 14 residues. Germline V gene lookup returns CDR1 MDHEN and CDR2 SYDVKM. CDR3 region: CASSPAGANYGYTF. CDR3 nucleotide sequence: TGTGCCAGCAGCCCGGCTGGAGCTAACTATGGCTACACCTTC.

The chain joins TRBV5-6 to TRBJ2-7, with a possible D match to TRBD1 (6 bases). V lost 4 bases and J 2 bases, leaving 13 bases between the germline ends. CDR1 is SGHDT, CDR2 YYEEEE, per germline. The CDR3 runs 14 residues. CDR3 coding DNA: TGTGCCAGCAGCCTCGGGACACAAACCTACGAGCAGTACGTC. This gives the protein CASSLGTQTYEQYV.

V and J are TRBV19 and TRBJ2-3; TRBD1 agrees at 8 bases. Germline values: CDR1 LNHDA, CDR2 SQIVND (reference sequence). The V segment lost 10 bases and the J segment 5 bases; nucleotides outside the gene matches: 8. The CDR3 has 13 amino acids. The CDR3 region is CATTQGAGDTQYF. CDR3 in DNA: TGTGCCACTACGCAGGGGGCGGGAGATACGCAGTATTTT.

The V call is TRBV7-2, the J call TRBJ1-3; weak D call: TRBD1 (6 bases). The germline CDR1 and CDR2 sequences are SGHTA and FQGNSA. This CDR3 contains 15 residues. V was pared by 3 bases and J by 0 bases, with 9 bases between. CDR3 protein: CASSFLDSSGNTIYF. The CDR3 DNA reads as TGTGCCAGCAGCTTCCTGGACAGCTCTGGAAACACCATATATTTT.

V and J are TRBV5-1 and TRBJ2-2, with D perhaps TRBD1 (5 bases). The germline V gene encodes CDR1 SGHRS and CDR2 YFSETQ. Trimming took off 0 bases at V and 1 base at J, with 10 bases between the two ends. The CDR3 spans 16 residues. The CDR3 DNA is TGCGCCAGCAGCTTGGCCCCTCAGGGGAACACCGGGGAGCTGTTTTTT. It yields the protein CASSLAPQGNTGELFF.

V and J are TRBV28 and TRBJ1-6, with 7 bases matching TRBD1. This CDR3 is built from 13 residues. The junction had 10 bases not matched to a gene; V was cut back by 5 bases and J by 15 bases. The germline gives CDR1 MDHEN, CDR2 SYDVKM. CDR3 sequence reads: CASSGDSWAVLHF. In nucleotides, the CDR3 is TGTGCCAGCAGTGGGGACAGCTGGGCGGTCCTCCACTTT.

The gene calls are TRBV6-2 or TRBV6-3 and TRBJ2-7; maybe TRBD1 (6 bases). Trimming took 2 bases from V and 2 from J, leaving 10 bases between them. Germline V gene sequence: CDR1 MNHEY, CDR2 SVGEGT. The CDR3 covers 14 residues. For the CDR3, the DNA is TGTGCCAGCAGTTACGACGGACAGACCTACGAGCAGTACGTC. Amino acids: CASSYDGQTYEQYV.